This T cell receptor beta chain was sequenced for a study of shared clonotypes between healthy human individuals. Study-wide context: Researchers assigned three CD4 naive, three CD4 memory, two CD8 naive and one CD8 memory plate to each donor. Overall study findings and caveats: Naive subsets typically showed greater estimated richness than memory subsets.

This CDR3 has 13 amino acids. Germline V gene sequence: CDR1 SGHRS, CDR2 YFSETQ. The V and J ends lost 5 bases and 4 bases respectively, with 10 bases between them. The data were produced by immunoSEQ multiplex PCR, yet TCRdb's version contains in-frame clones alone and is incomplete. The table has over a million clones, around 97% seen once. A note on this clone: What it binds is unknown.

The chain joins TRBV5-1 to TRBJ2-1, with D perhaps given as TRBD1 or TRBD2 (5 bases each). This clonotype originated in a man younger than 45 in good health. The sequenced sample consisted of naive CD4+ T cells sorted from blood. Sample subset: CD45RA+ positively selected. The CDR3 loop is CASRRDGYNEQFF. DNA for the CDR3: TGCGCCAGCAGACGGGACGGATACAATGAGCAGTTCTTC. The full variable domain, completed using reference TRBV5-1 and TRBJ2-1, is KAGVTQTPRYLIKTRGQQVTLSCSPISGHRSVSWYQQTPGQGLQFLFEYFSETQRNKGNFPGRFSGRQFSNSRSEMNVSTLELGDSALYLCASRRDGYNEQFFGPGTRLTVL.